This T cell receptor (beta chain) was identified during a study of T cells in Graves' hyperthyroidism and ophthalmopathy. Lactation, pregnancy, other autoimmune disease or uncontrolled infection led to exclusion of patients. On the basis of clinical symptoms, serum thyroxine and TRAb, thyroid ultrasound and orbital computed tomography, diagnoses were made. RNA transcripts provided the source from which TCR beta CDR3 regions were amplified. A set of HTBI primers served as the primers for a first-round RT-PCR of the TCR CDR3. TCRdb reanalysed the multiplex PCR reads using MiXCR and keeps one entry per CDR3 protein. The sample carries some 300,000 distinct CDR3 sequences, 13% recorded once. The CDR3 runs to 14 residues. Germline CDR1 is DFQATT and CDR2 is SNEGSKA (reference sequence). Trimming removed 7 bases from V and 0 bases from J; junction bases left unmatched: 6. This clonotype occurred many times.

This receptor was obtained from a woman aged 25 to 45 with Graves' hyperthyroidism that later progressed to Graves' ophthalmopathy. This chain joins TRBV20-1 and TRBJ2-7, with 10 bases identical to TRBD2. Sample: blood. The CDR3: CSVHTSGNSYEQYF. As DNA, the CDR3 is TGCAGTGTACATACTAGCGGGAACTCCTACGAGCAGTACTTC.